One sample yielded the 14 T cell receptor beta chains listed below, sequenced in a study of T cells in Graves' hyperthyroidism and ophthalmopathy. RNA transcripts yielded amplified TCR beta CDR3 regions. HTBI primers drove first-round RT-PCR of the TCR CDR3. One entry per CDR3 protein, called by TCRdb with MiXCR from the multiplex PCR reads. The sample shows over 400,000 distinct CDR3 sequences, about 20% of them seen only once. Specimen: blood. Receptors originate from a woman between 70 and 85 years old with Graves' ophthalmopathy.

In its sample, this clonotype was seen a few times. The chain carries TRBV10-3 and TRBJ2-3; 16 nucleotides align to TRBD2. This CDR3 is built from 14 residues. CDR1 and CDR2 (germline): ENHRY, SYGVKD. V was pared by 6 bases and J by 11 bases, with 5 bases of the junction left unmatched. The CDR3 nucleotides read TGTGCCATCAGCCCCGGGACTAGCGGGAGGGAGCAGTATTTT. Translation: CAISPGTSGREQYF.

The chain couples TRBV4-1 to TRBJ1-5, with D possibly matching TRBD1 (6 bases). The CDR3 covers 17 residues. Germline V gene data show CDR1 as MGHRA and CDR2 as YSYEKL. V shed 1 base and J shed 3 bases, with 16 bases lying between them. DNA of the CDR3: TGCGCCAGCAGCCAAGTAGGCAGGGGTAAGCACAATCAGCCCCAGCATTTT. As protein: CASSQVGRGKHNQPQHF.

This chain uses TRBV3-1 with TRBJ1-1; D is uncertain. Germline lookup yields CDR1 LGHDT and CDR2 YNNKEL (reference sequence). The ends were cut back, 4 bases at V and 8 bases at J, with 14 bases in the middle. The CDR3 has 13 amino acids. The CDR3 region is CASSPRRTREAFF. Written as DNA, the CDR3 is TGTGCCAGCAGCCCCCGGCGGACGAGAGAAGCTTTCTTT.

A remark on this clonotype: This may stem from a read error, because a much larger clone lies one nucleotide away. The DNA for the CDR3 is TGTGCCAGCAGCTTATATGGGCAGGGCCCCTACGAGCAGTACTTC. It is translated as CASSLYGQGPYEQYF. The chain joins TRBV7-2 to TRBJ2-7; D possibly corresponds to TRBD1 (5 bases). The V end lost 2 bases, the J end lost 2 bases, and 13 bases lay between the germline ends. Per the germline V gene, CDR1 is SGHTA and CDR2 is FQGNSA. The CDR3 consists of 15 residues.

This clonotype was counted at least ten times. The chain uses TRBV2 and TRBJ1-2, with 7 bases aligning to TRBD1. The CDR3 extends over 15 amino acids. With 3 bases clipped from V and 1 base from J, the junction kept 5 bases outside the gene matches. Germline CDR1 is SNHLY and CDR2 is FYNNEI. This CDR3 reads CASSDDRAGNYGYTF. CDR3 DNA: TGTGCCAGCAGTGATGACAGGGCGGGTAACTATGGCTACACCTTC.

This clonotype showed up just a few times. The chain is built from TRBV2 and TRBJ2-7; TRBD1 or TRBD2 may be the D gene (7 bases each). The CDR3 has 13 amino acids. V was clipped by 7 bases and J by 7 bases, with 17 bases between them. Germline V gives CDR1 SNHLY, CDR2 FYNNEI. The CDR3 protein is CASNTGRGREQYF. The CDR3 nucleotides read TGTGCCAGCAACACGGGGAGGGGGCGAGAGCAGTACTTC.

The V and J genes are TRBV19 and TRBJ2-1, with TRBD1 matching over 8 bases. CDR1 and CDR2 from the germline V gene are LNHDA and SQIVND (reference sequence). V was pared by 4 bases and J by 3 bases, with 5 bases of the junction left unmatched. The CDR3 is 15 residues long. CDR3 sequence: CASSSPGTGYNEQFF. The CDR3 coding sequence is TGTGCCAGTAGTAGTCCCGGGACAGGCTACAATGAGCAGTTCTTC.

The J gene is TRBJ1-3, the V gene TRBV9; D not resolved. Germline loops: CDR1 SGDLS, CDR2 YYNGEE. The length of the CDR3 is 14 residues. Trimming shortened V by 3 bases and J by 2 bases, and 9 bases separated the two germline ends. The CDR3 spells CASSGKGTGNTIYF. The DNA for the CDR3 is TGTGCCAGCAGCGGGAAAGGAACTGGAAACACCATATATTTT.

CDR3 sequence reads: CASSPTWGDLGENTQYF. The CDR3 coding sequence is TGTGCCAGCAGCCCCACGTGGGGGGACCTTGGGGAGAATACGCAGTATTTT. The chain is built from TRBV11-2 and TRBJ2-3; a weak D match, TRBD2 (6 bases). The CDR3 has 17 amino acids. The V gene's germline CDR1 is SGHAT and CDR2 FQNNGV. With 5 bases removed from V and 7 bases from J, the gap between germline ends came to 25 bases.

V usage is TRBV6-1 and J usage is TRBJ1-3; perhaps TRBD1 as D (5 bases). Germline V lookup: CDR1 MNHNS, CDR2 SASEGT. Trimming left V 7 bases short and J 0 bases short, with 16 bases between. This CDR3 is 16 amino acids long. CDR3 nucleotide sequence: TGTGCCAGCAAAGAGGGGTGGGCCCGCTCTGGAAACACCATATATTTT. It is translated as CASKEGWARSGNTIYF.

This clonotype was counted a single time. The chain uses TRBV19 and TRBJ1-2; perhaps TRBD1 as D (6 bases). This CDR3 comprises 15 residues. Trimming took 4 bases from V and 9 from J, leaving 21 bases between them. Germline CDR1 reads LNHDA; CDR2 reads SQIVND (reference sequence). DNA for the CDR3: TGTGCCAGTAGTACCGGGGGCGAGATCCTATGGAGCTACACCTTC. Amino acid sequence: CASSTGGEILWSYTF. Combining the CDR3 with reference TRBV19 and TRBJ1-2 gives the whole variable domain DGGITQSPKYLFRKEGQNVTLSCEQNLNHDAMYWYRQDPGQGLRLIYYSQIVNDFQKGDIAEGYSVSREKKESFPLTVTSAQKNPTAFYLCASSTGGEILWSYTFGSGTRLTVV.

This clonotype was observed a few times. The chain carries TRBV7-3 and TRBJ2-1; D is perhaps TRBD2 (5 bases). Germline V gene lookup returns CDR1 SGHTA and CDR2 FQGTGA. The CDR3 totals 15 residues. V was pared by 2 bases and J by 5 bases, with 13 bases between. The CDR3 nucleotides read TGTGCCAGCAGCTTAGTGCGGGTAGGCAACAATGAGCAGTTCTTC. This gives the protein CASSLVRVGNNEQFF.

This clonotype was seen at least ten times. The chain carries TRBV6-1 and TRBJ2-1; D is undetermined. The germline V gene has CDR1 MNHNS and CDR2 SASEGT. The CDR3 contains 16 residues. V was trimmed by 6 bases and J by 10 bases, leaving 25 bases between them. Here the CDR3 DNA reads TGTGCCAGCAGCCCCTCCACTATGAAGAACGAGCTGGAGCAGTTCTTC. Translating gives CASSPSTMKNELEQFF.

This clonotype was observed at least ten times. The CDR3 loop is CASSLDADTQYF. CDR3 nucleotides: TGTGCCAGCAGCTTAGACGCAGATACGCAGTATTTT. This chain links TRBV7-2 with TRBJ2-3; D remains unclear. Looked up from germline, CDR1 is SGHTA and CDR2 is FQGNSA. The CDR3 runs 12 residues. V dropped 1 base and J dropped 4 bases, with 3 bases sitting between them.